The T cell receptor (beta chain) described here comes from a study of blood T cells in healthy people across ages. The second PCR ran roughly 7 to 12 cycles with a sample-barcoded 5' primer and J-beta primers. TCRdb re-analysed the 5' RACE reads in MiXCR, keeping a single row per CDR3 protein. The sample consists of some 1,500,000 distinct CDR3 sequences, approximately 39% of them appearing once. Per germline, CDR1 MGHDK and CDR2 SYGVNS. The CDR3 runs to 16 residues. V lost 2 bases to trimming and J lost 5 bases, with 17 bases between them. Russia was home to the donors, healthy Caucasian individuals aged about 6 to 90.

Input material: blood. This clonotype originated in a woman between 18 and 30 years old in good health. The rearrangement uses TRBV25-1 and TRBJ2-3; the D call may be TRBD1 or TRBD2 (5 bases each). The CDR3 sequence: CASSELIGGTGDTQYF. The CDR3 bases are TGTGCCAGCAGTGAACTTATCGGTGGGACCGGAGATACGCAGTATTTT.